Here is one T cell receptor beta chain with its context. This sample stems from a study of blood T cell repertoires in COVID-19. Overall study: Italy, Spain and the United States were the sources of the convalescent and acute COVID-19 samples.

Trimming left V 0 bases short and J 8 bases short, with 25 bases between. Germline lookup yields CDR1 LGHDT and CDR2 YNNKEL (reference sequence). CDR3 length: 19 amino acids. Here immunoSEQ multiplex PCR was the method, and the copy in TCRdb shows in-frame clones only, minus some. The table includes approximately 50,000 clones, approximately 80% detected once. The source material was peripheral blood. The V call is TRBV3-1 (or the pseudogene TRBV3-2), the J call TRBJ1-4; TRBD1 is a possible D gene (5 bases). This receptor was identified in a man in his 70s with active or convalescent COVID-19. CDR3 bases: TGTGCCAGCAGCCAAGATCAGTCAGTAGGACCGGGGGGAGGCGAAAAACTGTTTTTT. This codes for CASSQDQSVGPGGGEKLFF.